The 32 T cell receptor beta chains reported below all come from one sample, sequenced in a study of neurological immune-mediated disorders. TCRdb used MiXCR to reprocess the 5' RACE reads, holding one entry per CDR3 protein. The table lists under 90,000 distinct CDR3 sequences, around 3.5% of them singletons. What was sequenced was PBMCs. The receptors derive from a woman between 45 and 65 years old with multiple sclerosis.

This clonotype occurred many times. V and J are TRBV5-1 and TRBJ2-5, with TRBD1 matching over 8 bases. Germline trimming cut 3 bases from V and 4 bases from J; bases unmatched to any gene: 11. Germline assignment: CDR1 SGHRS and CDR2 YFSETQ. The CDR3 covers 16 residues. CDR3 in DNA: TGCGCCAGCAGCTCGGGTGGACAGGGTATCCGAGAGACCCAGTACTTC. It translates to CASSSGGQGIRETQYF.

This clonotype showed up many times. The rearrangement links TRBV7-2 to TRBJ2-7; TRBD2 matches 13 bases. The CDR3 contains 14 residues. Germline loops: CDR1 SGHTA, CDR2 FQGNSA. Losses at the gene ends were 5 bases for V and 4 bases for J; bases not matched to a gene: 2. The CDR3 region has the DNA TGTGCCAGCAGCCCGGGACTAGCGGGGTACGAGCAGTACTTC. Residues: CASSPGLAGYEQYF. The entire variable domain, with the rest obtained from reference TRBV7-2 and TRBJ2-7, is as follows: GAGVSQSPSNKVTEKGKDVELRCDPISGHTALYWYRQSLGQGLEFLIYFQGNSAPDKSGLPSDRFSAERTGGSVSTLTIQRTQQEDSAVYLCASSPGLAGYEQYFGPGTRLTVT.

The rearrangement uses TRBV12-3 or TRBV12-4 and TRBJ2-3; no firm D call. This CDR3 has 16 residues. Deletions cut 3 bases from V and 2 bases from J, with 15 bases between. The CDR3 DNA is TGTGCCAGCAGTTTTTGGGGTCCTTTATCCACAGATACGCAGTATTTT. Encoded protein: CASSFWGPLSTDTQYF.

This clonotype was found many times. The chain recombines TRBV7-2 with TRBJ2-5; a possible D gene is TRBD2 (5 bases). Germline CDR1 is SGHTA and CDR2 is FQGNSA. The germline V and J ends were trimmed by 4 bases and 13 bases, with 19 bases remaining between them. This CDR3 spans 13 amino acids. The CDR3 nucleotides read TGTGCCAGCAGCTCCGGGAAAGTAGCGCGCCCGTACTTC. Translation gives CASSSGKVARPYF.

This clonotype has a count of ten or more. The CDR3 nucleotides read TGCGCCAGCAGCCAAGGGTCCAGGGTACTCTATGGCTACACCTTC. Amino acids: CASSQGSRVLYGYTF. This chain connects TRBV4-1 to TRBJ1-2; maybe TRBD1 (5 bases). Germline V lookup: CDR1 MGHRA, CDR2 YSYEKL. Trimming took 1 base from V and 4 from J, leaving 13 bases between them. The CDR3 spans 15 residues.

This clonotype was seen repeatedly, ten times or more. The J gene is TRBJ2-7, the V gene TRBV6-7; 9 nucleotides agree with TRBD2. TRBV6-7 is assigned to the ORF class and has an uncertain function. V lost 0 bases and J lost 2; bases outside the gene matches: 2. The CDR3 has 15 amino acids. Written as DNA, the CDR3 is TGTGCCAGCAGTTACTCGAAGCGGGGGGCCTACGAGCAGTACTTC. Protein product: CASSYSKRGAYEQYF.

This clonotype has a count of ten or more. The V call is TRBV7-3, the J call TRBJ2-3, with 7 bases matching TRBD2. After removal of 6 bases from V and 0 bases from J, the junction contained 6 bases not matched to a gene. The CDR3 length is 15 residues. Germline values: CDR1 SGHTA, CDR2 FQGTGA. CDR3 DNA: TGTGCCAGCAGATTTGGGCGGGGGAGCACAGATACGCAGTATTTT. It is translated as CASRFGRGSTDTQYF.

This clonotype was detected ten times or more. The V gene is TRBV4-3, the J gene TRBJ1-6; no firm D call. CDR3 length: 17 amino acids. Germline loops: CDR1 LGHNA, CDR2 YSLEER. Trimming took off 0 bases at V and 0 bases at J, with 9 bases between the two ends. Written as DNA, the CDR3 is TGCGCCAGCAGCCAAGAGCGGGGAAGCTCCTATAATTCACCCCTCCACTTT. Translation gives CASSQERGSSYNSPLHF.

This clonotype was seen at least ten times. The chain has TRBV12-3 or TRBV12-4 and TRBJ2-3, with 9 bases that match TRBD2. V lost 5 bases, J lost 5 bases, and 11 bases stayed unmatched. CDR3 length: 16 amino acids. The CDR3 nucleotides are TGTGCCAGCAGTCCTTGGCGGGGGGGCCTAGAAGATACGCAGTATTTT. Its protein is CASSPWRGGLEDTQYF.

In its sample, this clonotype was seen many times. This chain's CDR3 is CSAARGGYEQYF. The CDR3 coding sequence is TGCAGTGCTGCTCGGGGGGGCTACGAGCAGTACTTC. The genes are TRBV20-1 and TRBJ2-7, with 8 nucleotides matching TRBD2. V dropped 5 bases and J dropped 3; count of bases not matched to a gene: 3. The CDR3 has 12 residues. CDR1 and CDR2 (germline): DFQATT, SNEGSKA (reference sequence).

This clonotype showed up many times. This rearrangement joins TRBV5-1 to TRBJ2-7; maybe TRBD2 (6 bases). The V gene's germline CDR1 is SGHRS and CDR2 YFSETQ. The V gene lost 1 base and the J gene lost 0 bases, with 17 bases spanning the gap. The CDR3 is 17 amino acids. CDR3 residues: CASSLFRGGKDSYEQYF. In DNA, the CDR3 is TGCGCCAGCAGCTTGTTTCGGGGAGGTAAGGACTCCTACGAGCAGTACTTC. Supplemented by reference TRBV5-1 and TRBJ2-7, the full variable domain reads KAGVTQTPRYLIKTRGQQVTLSCSPISGHRSVSWYQQTPGQGLQFLFEYFSETQRNKGNFPGRFSGRQFSNSRSEMNVSTLELGDSALYLCASSLFRGGKDSYEQYFGPGTRLTVT.

This clonotype was detected many times. The chain couples TRBV20-1 to TRBJ2-1; D is unclear. This CDR3 comprises 11 residues. Germline V gene data show CDR1 as DFQATT and CDR2 as SNEGSKA (reference sequence). The germline V and J ends were trimmed by 8 bases and 8 bases, with 13 bases remaining between them. The CDR3 coding sequence is TGCAGTCAGAGCCGTTTTGATGAGCAGTTCTTC. Encoded protein: CSQSRFDEQFF.

Only a few counts were recorded for this clonotype. The V and J genes are TRBV20-1 and TRBJ2-1; D gene ambiguous. The CDR3 sequence is 13 residues long. In germline, CDR1 is DFQATT, CDR2 SNEGSKA (reference sequence). V shed 1 base and J shed 7 bases, with 11 bases lying between them. DNA of the CDR3: TGCAGTGCTAGAGGGGCCAGCCATAATGAGCAGTTCTTC. Translated, it gives CSARGASHNEQFF.

This clonotype was recorded many times. The chain employs TRBV20-1 and TRBJ1-2; no reliable D call. Trimming shortened V by 3 bases and J by 6 bases, and 14 bases separated the two germline ends. The CDR3 extends over 13 amino acids. CDR1 and CDR2 from the germline V gene are DFQATT and SNEGSKA (reference sequence). The CDR3 protein is CSASEVGNDGYTF. In DNA form, the CDR3 reads TGCAGTGCTAGCGAGGTCGGGAACGATGGCTACACCTTC.

In this sample, this clonotype turned up many times. The rearrangement uses TRBV7-2 and TRBJ2-5; D uncertain. Trimming shortened V by 6 bases and J by 1 base, and 15 bases separated the two germline ends. The CDR3 extends over 15 amino acids. Germline-derived CDR1 and CDR2 are SGHTA and FQGNSA. CDR3 sequence reads: CASRQIFTVQETQYF. CDR3 sequence (DNA): TGTGCCAGCAGACAAATATTCACGGTCCAAGAGACCCAGTACTTC.

This clonotype was seen repeatedly, ten times or more. The chain employs TRBV9 and TRBJ2-2; TRBD2 matches at 11 bases. The CDR3 has 18 amino acids. Per the germline V gene, CDR1 is SGDLS and CDR2 is YYNGEE. After removal of 3 bases from V and 7 bases from J, the junction contained 14 bases not matched to a gene. This chain's CDR3 is CASSEPSSGGTLVGELFF. The CDR3 coding sequence is TGTGCCAGCAGCGAGCCCTCTAGCGGGGGGACCCTCGTCGGGGAGCTGTTTTTT.

Ten or more counts support this clonotype. The chain links TRBV20-1 to TRBJ2-3, with 7 bases matching TRBD1. The CDR3 extends over 16 amino acids. V lost 6 bases and J lost 0; bases outside the gene matches: 12. Germline V lookup: CDR1 DFQATT, CDR2 SNEGSKA (reference sequence). CDR3 in DNA: TGCAGTGCCGTCAGCCACCGGGACAGTAGCACAGATACGCAGTATTTT. Protein product: CSAVSHRDSSTDTQYF.

This clonotype was counted ten times or more. The chain couples TRBV5-5 to TRBJ2-4; 12 bases are shared with TRBD2. The CDR3 extends over 16 amino acids. Germline assignment: CDR1 SGHKS and CDR2 YYEKEE (reference sequence). V dropped 0 bases and J dropped 5; count of bases not matched to a gene: 3. As DNA, the CDR3 is TGTGCCAGCAGCTTGGTACTAGCGGGGGGAGAAAACATTCAGTACTTC. It specifies CASSLVLAGGENIQYF. Complete variable domain (other parts from reference TRBV5-5 and TRBJ2-4): DAGVTQSPTHLIKTRGQQVTLRCSPISGHKSVSWYQQVLGQGPQFIFQYYEKEERGRGNFPDRFSARQFPNYSSELNVNALLLGDSALYLCASSLVLAGGENIQYFGAGTRLSVL.

At least ten counts were recorded for this clonotype. The rearrangement links TRBV29-1 to TRBJ2-1; 7 nucleotides agree with TRBD1. Losses at the gene ends were 7 bases for V and 5 bases for J; bases not matched to a gene: 11. This CDR3 region has 14 residues. Per the germline V gene, CDR1 is SQVTM and CDR2 is ANQGSEA. The CDR3 bases are TGCAGCGCCCCTCCCGGGACAGAGGACAATGAGCAGTTCTTC. Protein product: CSAPPGTEDNEQFF.

In its sample, this clonotype was seen many times. This rearrangement joins TRBV7-2 to TRBJ2-7; the D is unclear. This CDR3 spans 13 amino acids. The V end was cut by 0 bases, the J end by 6 bases, with 9 bases between. CDR1 SGHTA and CDR2 FQGNSA come from the germline V gene. Here the CDR3 DNA reads TGTGCCAGCAGCTTAGCGAACCGGGTCGAGCAGTACTTC. It is translated as CASSLANRVEQYF.

There are many counts of this clonotype. The DNA for the CDR3 is TGTGCCAGCAGGGGAGAGAGAAATCAGCCCCAGCATTTT. This sequence encodes CASRGERNQPQHF. The V call is TRBV12-3 or TRBV12-4, the J call TRBJ1-5; D not resolved. With 6 bases removed from V and 4 bases from J, the gap between germline ends came to 10 bases. This CDR3 region has 13 residues.

This clonotype was recorded many times. V and J are TRBV12-3 or TRBV12-4 and TRBJ1-1, with 9 bases lining up with TRBD1. The CDR3 runs to 14 residues. J lost 8 bases, V lost 6 bases, and 10 bases had no gene match. For the CDR3, the DNA is TGTGCCAGCAGGAACACAGGGGGCGCGGGGGAAGCTTTCTTT. It is translated as CASRNTGGAGEAFF.

This clonotype was detected ten times or more. The chain links TRBV20-1 to TRBJ2-1, with 9 bases identical to TRBD1. The CDR3 spans 13 residues. The germline gives CDR1 DFQATT, CDR2 SNEGSKA (reference sequence). V shed 6 bases, J shed 1 base, and the junction held 1 base outside the gene matches. In DNA, the CDR3 is TGCAGTGCCGGGACAGGGTCCTACAATGAGCAGTTCTTC. Residues: CSAGTGSYNEQFF.

This clonotype was counted many times. This sequence joins TRBV20-1 and TRBJ2-3; TRBD1 agrees at 10 bases. This CDR3 has 14 amino acids. Trimming took 5 bases from V and 4 from J; bases not matched to a gene: 6. Germline V gene data show CDR1 as DFQATT and CDR2 as SNEGSKA (reference sequence). The CDR3 DNA reads TGCAGTGCTGCCGGGGACAGGGGCTCAGATACGCAGTATTTT. Translation gives CSAAGDRGSDTQYF.

This clonotype came up a few times. The chain couples TRBV5-1 to TRBJ2-2; perhaps TRBD2 as D (6 bases). Germline V gene sequence: CDR1 SGHRS, CDR2 YFSETQ. Trimming pared 4 bases from V and 4 bases from J, leaving 17 bases between. The CDR3 length is 16 residues. The CDR3 region has the DNA TGCGCCAGCAGCCACGTCCGGGACTCCACCACCGGGGAGCTGTTTTTT. Protein: CASSHVRDSTTGELFF.

This clonotype came up many times. The chain is built from TRBV6-2 or TRBV6-3 and TRBJ2-3; D may be TRBD2 (5 bases). This CDR3 comprises 16 residues. The V gene's germline CDR1 is MNHEY and CDR2 SVGEGT. V lost 4 bases and J 2 bases, leaving 16 bases between the germline ends. CDR3 amino acids: CASSSDPRDPTDTQYF. CDR3 nucleotides: TGTGCCAGCAGTTCAGACCCGAGGGATCCCACAGATACGCAGTATTTT.

In this sample, this clonotype turned up many times. This chain connects TRBV5-1 to TRBJ2-1; 12 bases line up with TRBD2. The J segment lost 0 bases and the V segment lost 0 bases, leaving 7 bases of the junction unmatched. Germline lookup yields CDR1 SGHRS and CDR2 YFSETQ. This CDR3 comprises 19 residues. CDR3 coding DNA: TGCGCCAGCAGCTTGGATCGGACTAGCGGGGTCGCCTCCTACAATGAGCAGTTCTTC. Translated: CASSLDRTSGVASYNEQFF.

This clonotype has at least ten counts. The V gene is TRBV7-9, the J gene TRBJ2-7; maybe TRBD1 (6 bases). V shed 6 bases and J shed 1 base, with 10 bases lying between them. CDR1 is SEHNR, CDR2 FQNEAQ, per germline (reference sequence). The CDR3 length is 13 residues. As DNA, the CDR3 is TGTGCCAGCAGTACCGGACAGTCCTACGAGCAGTACTTC. Its protein product is CASSTGQSYEQYF.

The sample holds many counts of this clonotype. The rearrangement links TRBV6-6 to TRBJ1-5; 8 nucleotides line up with TRBD1. J was trimmed by 0 bases and V by 2 bases; bases with no gene match: 9. Germline-derived CDR1 and CDR2 are MNHNY and SVGAGI (reference sequence). This CDR3 contains 18 residues. CDR3 region: CASSYRDRTSFSNQPQHF. The CDR3 region has the DNA TGTGCCAGCAGTTACCGGGACAGGACGTCTTTTAGCAATCAGCCCCAGCATTTT.

This clonotype showed up many times. The V and J genes are TRBV9 and TRBJ2-3; D remains unclear. This CDR3 has 12 amino acids. Germline V gene lookup returns CDR1 SGDLS and CDR2 YYNGEE. V was cut by 0 bases and J by 4 bases, with 3 bases left in between. The CDR3: CASSVVADTQYF. CDR3 bases: TGTGCCAGCAGCGTAGTGGCAGATACGCAGTATTTT.

This clonotype was seen at least ten times. The chain is built from TRBV20-1 and TRBJ2-3; TRBD2 matches 14 bases. Germline assignment: CDR1 DFQATT and CDR2 SNEGSKA (reference sequence). There are 20 residues in the CDR3. The V gene end was trimmed by 0 bases and the J gene end by 2 bases; junction bases not matched to a gene: 13. The CDR3 region has the DNA TGCAGTGCTAGAGATCCGCTCAGACTAGCGGGGGGGGACCACACAGATACGCAGTATTTT. Protein sequence: CSARDPLRLAGGDHTDTQYF.

There are many counts of this clonotype. This chain links TRBV4-1 with TRBJ1-1, with a possible D match to TRBD1 (5 bases). The germline V gene encodes CDR1 MGHRA and CDR2 YSYEKL. The V gene lost 4 bases and the J gene lost 6 bases, with 18 bases spanning the gap. The length of the CDR3 is 15 residues. CDR3 sequence reads: CASSRLQGVRAEAFF. As DNA, the CDR3 is TGCGCCAGCAGCCGACTCCAGGGTGTGAGGGCTGAAGCTTTCTTT.